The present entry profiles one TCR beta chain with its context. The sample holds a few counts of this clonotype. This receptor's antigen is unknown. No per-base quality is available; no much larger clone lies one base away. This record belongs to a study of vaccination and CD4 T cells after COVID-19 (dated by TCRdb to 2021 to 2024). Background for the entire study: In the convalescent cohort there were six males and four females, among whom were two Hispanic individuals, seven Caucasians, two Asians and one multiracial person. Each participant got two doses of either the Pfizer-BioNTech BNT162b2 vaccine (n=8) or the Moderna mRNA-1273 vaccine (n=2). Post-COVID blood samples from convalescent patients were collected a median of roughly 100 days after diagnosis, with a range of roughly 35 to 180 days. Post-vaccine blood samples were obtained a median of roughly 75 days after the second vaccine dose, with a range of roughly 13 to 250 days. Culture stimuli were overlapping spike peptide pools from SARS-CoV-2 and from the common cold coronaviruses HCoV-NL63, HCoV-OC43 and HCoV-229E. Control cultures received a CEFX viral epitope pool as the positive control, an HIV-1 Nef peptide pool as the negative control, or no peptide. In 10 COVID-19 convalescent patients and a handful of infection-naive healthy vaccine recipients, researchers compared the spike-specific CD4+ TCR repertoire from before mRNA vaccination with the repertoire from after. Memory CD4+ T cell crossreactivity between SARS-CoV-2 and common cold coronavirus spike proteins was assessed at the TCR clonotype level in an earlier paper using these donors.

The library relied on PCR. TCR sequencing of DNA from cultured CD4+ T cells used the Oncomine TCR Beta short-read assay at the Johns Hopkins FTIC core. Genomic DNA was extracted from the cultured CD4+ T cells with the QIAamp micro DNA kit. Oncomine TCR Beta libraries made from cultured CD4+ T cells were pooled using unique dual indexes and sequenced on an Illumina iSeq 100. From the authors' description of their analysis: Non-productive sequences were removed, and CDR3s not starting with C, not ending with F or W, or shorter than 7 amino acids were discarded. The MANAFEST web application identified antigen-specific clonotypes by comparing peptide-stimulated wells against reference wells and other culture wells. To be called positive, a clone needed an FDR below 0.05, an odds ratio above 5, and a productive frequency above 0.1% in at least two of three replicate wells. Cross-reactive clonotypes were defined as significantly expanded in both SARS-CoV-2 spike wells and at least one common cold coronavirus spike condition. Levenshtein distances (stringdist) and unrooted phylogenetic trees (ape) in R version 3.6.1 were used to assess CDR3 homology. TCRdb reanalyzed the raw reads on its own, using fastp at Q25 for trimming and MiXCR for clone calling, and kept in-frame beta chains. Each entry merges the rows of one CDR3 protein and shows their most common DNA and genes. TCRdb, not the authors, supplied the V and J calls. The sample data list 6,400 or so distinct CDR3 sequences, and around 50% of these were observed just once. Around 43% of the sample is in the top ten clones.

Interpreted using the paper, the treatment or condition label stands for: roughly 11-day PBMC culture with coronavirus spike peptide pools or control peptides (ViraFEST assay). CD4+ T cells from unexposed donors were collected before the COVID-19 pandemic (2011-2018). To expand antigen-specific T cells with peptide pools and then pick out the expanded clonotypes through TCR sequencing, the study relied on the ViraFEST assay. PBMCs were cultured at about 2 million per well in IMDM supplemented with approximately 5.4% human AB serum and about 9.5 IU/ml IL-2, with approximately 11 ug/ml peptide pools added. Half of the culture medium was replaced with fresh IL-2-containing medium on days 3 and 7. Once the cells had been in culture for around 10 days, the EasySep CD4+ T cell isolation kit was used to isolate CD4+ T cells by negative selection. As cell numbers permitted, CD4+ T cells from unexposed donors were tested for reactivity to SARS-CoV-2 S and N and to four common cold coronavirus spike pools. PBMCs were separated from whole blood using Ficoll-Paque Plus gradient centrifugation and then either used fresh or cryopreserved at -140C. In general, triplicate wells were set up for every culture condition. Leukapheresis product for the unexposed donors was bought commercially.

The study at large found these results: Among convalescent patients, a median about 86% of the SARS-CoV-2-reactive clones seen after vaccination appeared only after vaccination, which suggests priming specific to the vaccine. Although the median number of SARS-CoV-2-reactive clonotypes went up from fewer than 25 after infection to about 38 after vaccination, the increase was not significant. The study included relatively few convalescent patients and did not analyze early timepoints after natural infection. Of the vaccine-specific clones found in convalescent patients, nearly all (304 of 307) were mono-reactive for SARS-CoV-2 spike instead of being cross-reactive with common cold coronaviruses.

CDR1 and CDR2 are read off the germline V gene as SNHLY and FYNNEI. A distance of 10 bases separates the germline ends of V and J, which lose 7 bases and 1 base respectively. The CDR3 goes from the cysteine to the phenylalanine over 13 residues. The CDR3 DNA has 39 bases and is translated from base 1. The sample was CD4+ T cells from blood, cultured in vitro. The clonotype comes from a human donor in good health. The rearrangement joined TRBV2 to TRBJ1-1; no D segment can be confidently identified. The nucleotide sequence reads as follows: TGTGCCAGCATCAGGCGGGCGAACACTGAAGCTTTCTTT. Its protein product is CASIRRANTEAFF.